This T cell receptor beta chain was captured in a study of T cells in tumors after PD-1 blockade. Per the germline V gene, CDR1 is LGHDT and CDR2 is YNNKEL (reference sequence). The CDR3 is made up of 18 amino acids. V gave up 2 bases and J gave up 10 bases; unmatched junction bases: 19. The method was immunoSEQ multiplex PCR; TCRdb's version includes in-frame clones alone and lacks a portion of them. The table shows about 63,000 clones, with approximately 79% occurring only once. The clonotype originates from a human donor with basal cell carcinoma. The source material was PBMCs, sampled after anti-PD-1 treatment. This chain uses TRBV3-1 (or the pseudogene TRBV3-2) with TRBJ2-3; 9 bases align to TRBD2. The CDR3 loop reads CASSQPQFGGGAQQAQYF. The CDR3 DNA follows: TGTGCCAGCAGCCAACCCCAGTTTGGCGGGGGGGCCCAACAAGCGCAGTATTTT.